This T cell receptor beta chain was sequenced during a study of blood T cell repertoires in COVID-19. Study background: Whether acute or convalescent, the COVID-19 samples came from the United States, Italy and Spain.

Participants were aged 18 to 89 years, lived in 20 to 30 US areas, and enrolled virtually. The repertoire was sequenced with immunoSEQ multiplex PCR; TCRdb's copy has only in-frame clones and lacks some. This sample has roughly 230,000 clones, with roughly 80% found just once. This clone was detected only once. The receptor was isolated from a man in his fifties or sixties who had recovered from COVID-19. Sequencing was carried out using PBMCs or T cells enriched from blood (not recorded which).

The CDR3 region is CASSPVGSGGPYEQYF. The DNA of the CDR3 is TGTGCCAGCAGCCCCGTCGGGTCGGGAGGGCCCTACGAGCAGTACTTC. The chain combines TRBV9 with TRBJ2-7; 8 positions match TRBD2. Germline loops: CDR1 SGDLS, CDR2 YYNGEE. The CDR3 is made up of 16 amino acids. V dropped 4 bases and J dropped 2; count of bases not matched to a gene: 11.